These T cell receptor beta chains were read from a single sample in a study of radiation and T cells in renal cell carcinoma. The protocol was immunoSEQ multiplex PCR, while the TCRdb copy is restricted to in-frame clones and leaves out a portion. The data hold some 150,000 clones, with around 90% observed a single time. The sample in question was blood, obtained from a patient whose treatment included radiotherapy and nephrectomy. These receptors originate from a woman between 45 and 60 years old with renal cell carcinoma. Both conserved end residues are part of each CDR3. Fields, in order: clone size, V gene, J gene, D gene, CDR3 DNA, CDR3 protein. D genes are given only for firm matches. Rows give clone size only sometimes, using once, few, many, or a class for an expanded clone.

-,TRBV5-8,TRBJ1-5,-,TGTGCCAGCAGCTTTTCGCAAGATAGCAATCAGCCCCAGCATTTT,CASSFSQDSNQPQHF
few,TRBV2,TRBJ2-2,TRBD1,TGTGCCAGCAGACGGACAGGGGGGATCGGGGAGCTGTTTTTT,CASRRTGGIGELFF
-,TRBV19,TRBJ1-1,TRBD1,TGTGCCAGTAGTATTCAGGGGGTGAACACTGAAGCTTTCTTT,CASSIQGVNTEAFF
-,TRBV10-2,TRBJ1-1,TRBD1,TGCGCCAGCAGCACCTACACCTGGACAGGAAACACTGAAGCTTTCTTT,CASSTYTWTGNTEAFF
-,TRBV13,TRBJ1-1,-,TGTGCCAGCAGCCCGGTATGGGGGATGAACACTGAAGCTTTCTTT,CASSPVWGMNTEAFF
-,TRBV10-3,TRBJ1-4,-,TGTGCCATCAGTGAGACTTTGACGGAACCAGGGGAAAAACTGTTTTTT,CAISETLTEPGEKLFF
-,TRBV7-2,TRBJ2-7,TRBD1,TGTGCCAGCAGGCTCGCCCGGGACAGCACCTACGAGCAGTACTTC,CASRLARDSTYEQYF
-,TRBV7-2,TRBJ2-1,TRBD2,TGTGCCAGCAGCTTAGTAGGTAGCGGGGGTGTGAATGAGCAGTTCTTC,CASSLVGSGGVNEQFF
medium-sized,TRBV7-9,TRBJ1-2,TRBD1,TGTGCCAGCAGCTATGCCGGGACAGGGGTGGGCTACACCTTC,CASSYAGTGVGYTF
-,TRBV7-9,TRBJ2-5,TRBD1,TGTGCCAGCAGCTTGGTTCTGACAGGGAAAGGAGAGACCCAGTACTTC,CASSLVLTGKGETQYF
-,TRBV9,TRBJ2-3,TRBD2,TGTGCCAGCAGCGCCGTAGCGGGGCGCCCCACAGATACGCAGTATTTT,CASSAVAGRPTDTQYF
once,TRBV6-6,TRBJ1-1,TRBD1,TGTGCCAGCAGTTACCTGCCAGGGGGCAGGCCTGAAGCTTTCTTT,CASSYLPGGRPEAFF
-,TRBV11-2,TRBJ1-3,-,TGTGCCAGCAGCGAGCAGTACTCTGGAAACACCATATATTTT,CASSEQYSGNTIYF
once,TRBV11-2,TRBJ2-5,-,TGTGCCAGCAGCCTGCGGGGTCTCGGCCAAGAGACCCAGTACTTC,CASSLRGLGQETQYF
-,TRBV5-5,TRBJ1-5,-,TGTGCCAGCAGCTGGGCACAGGCTGGTCAGCCCCAGCATTTT,CASSWAQAGQPQHF
-,TRBV14,TRBJ1-6,-,TGTGCCAGCAGCCAAGAGGGTTTTAGCGGTTCACCCCTCCACTTT,CASSQEGFSGSPLHF
once,TRBV6-1,TRBJ2-2,-,TGTGCCAGCAGGAGTAATCTACCCGGGGAGCTGTTTTTT,CASRSNLPGELFF
few,TRBV25-1,TRBJ1-4,-,TGTGCCAGCAGTGATGGGTTTAATTCTTATTTT,CASSDGFNSYF
-,TRBV7-2,TRBJ1-5,-,TGTGCCAGCAGCTTAGTAGGGGGAGCAACGAATCAGCCCCAGCATTTT,CASSLVGGATNQPQHF
-,TRBV7-2,TRBJ2-3,-,TGTGCCAGCAGCTTAAGTTTGGGGACAGATACGCAGTATTTT,CASSLSLGTDTQYF
-,TRBV7-3,TRBJ2-2,-,TGTGCCAGCAGCACAATCCCAGGGGCAAGTACCGGGGAGCTGTTTTTT,CASSTIPGASTGELFF
-,TRBV6-5,TRBJ2-7,-,TGTGCCAGCAGTTACGGGGGCGAGCAGTACTTC,CASSYGGEQYF
-,TRBV4-1,TRBJ1-5,-,TGCGCCAGCAGCCAAGGAGCAGGGAGCAATCAGCCCCAGCATTTT,CASSQGAGSNQPQHF
-,TRBV5-1,TRBJ2-5,TRBD2,TGCGCCAGCAGCCCGAGGGCTAGCGGGGGGCCCCCAGAGACCCAGTACTTC,CASSPRASGGPPETQYF
-,TRBV7-8,TRBJ2-2,TRBD2,TGTGCCAGCAGCGGTCGACTAGCAAACACCGGGGAGCTGTTTTTT,CASSGRLANTGELFF
-,TRBV7-2,TRBJ2-2,-,TGTGCCAGCAGCTTTGGGGAATACGGGGAGCTGTTTTTT,CASSFGEYGELFF